Listed below are T cell receptor beta chains from one sample, sequenced in a study of spatial heterogeneity in lung cancer. TCRdb ran MiXCR on the 5' RACE reads and lists one entry per CDR3 protein. The sample shows about 10,000 distinct CDR3 sequences, over 50% of them seen only once. This specimen was lung tumor tissue, taken at surgery. Receptors were obtained from a female donor with early-stage non-small cell lung cancer. CDR3s include the opening cysteine and the closing phenylalanine or tryptophan. D genes are given only for firm matches. Clone size is shown for a subset of rows, as once, few, many or a class of expanded clone.

size	V	D	J	CDR3	DNA
-	TRBV7-9	TRBD1	TRBJ2-3	CASSLRQGRTDTQYF	TGTGCCAGCAGCTTAAGACAGGGGAGAACAGATACGCAGTATTTT
-	TRBV3-1	-	TRBJ1-1	CASSPLGVNTEAFF	TGTGCCAGCAGCCCGCTGGGGGTGAACACTGAAGCTTTCTTT
-	TRBV29-1	-	TRBJ1-2	CSVDRDGYTF	TGCAGCGTCGACAGAGATGGCTACACCTTC
-	TRBV6-6	-	TRBJ1-3	CASSYSPDSGNTIYF	TGTGCCAGCAGTTACTCTCCAGACTCTGGAAACACCATATATTTT
-	TRBV4-3	-	TRBJ2-1	CASSGGRGSSSYNEQFF	TGCGCCAGCAGCGGGGGGAGGGGGAGTAGCTCCTACAATGAGCAGTTCTTC
few	TRBV29-1	-	TRBJ1-2	CSVLVPSGYTF	TGCAGCGTTCTTGTCCCCTCTGGCTACACCTTC
-	TRBV9	-	TRBJ2-2	CASSVDLAVRVTGELFF	TGTGCCAGCAGCGTAGACCTGGCAGTTAGAGTCACCGGGGAGCTGTTTTTT
once	TRBV9	-	TRBJ2-3	CASSSRITDTQYF	TGTGCCAGCAGTTCACGGATCACAGATACGCAGTATTTT
-	TRBV20-1	-	TRBJ1-2	CSASSWVGDYGYTF	TGCAGTGCTAGTTCCTGGGTTGGGGACTATGGCTACACCTTC
-	TRBV9	TRBD1	TRBJ2-1	CASSVAGQGQSNEQFF	TGTGCCAGCAGCGTAGCGGGACAGGGGCAATCCAATGAGCAGTTCTTC
few	TRBV29-1	-	TRBJ1-5	CSVEVGGEPQHF	TGCAGCGTTGAAGTGGGCGGAGAGCCCCAGCATTTT
-	TRBV19	-	TRBJ2-6	CASRSGATGANVLTF	TGTGCCAGTAGATCAGGTGCCACTGGGGCCAACGTCCTGACTTTC
medium-sized	TRBV7-2	-	TRBJ1-1	CASSLGAGTEAFF	TGTGCCAGCAGCTTAGGGGCAGGCACTGAAGCTTTCTTT
few	TRBV29-1	TRBD1	TRBJ1-1	CSATNRDRGQTFF	TGCAGCGCTACCAACCGGGACAGGGGGCAAACTTTCTTT
few	TRBV4-1	-	TRBJ2-7	CASSLWRGAYEQYF	TGCGCCAGCAGCCTCTGGAGGGGGGCCTACGAGCAGTACTTC
few	TRBV19	-	TRBJ2-1	CASSPVASPYNEQFF	TGTGCCAGTAGCCCGGTAGCCTCTCCCTACAATGAGCAGTTCTTC
-	TRBV11-2	-	TRBJ2-1	CASSLFPTSRGEQFF	TGTGCCAGCAGCTTGTTCCCCACTAGTCGTGGTGAGCAGTTCTTC
-	TRBV19	TRBD2	TRBJ2-1	CASSTPTSGLYNEQFF	TGTGCCAGTAGTACCCCGACTAGCGGTCTCTACAATGAGCAGTTCTTC
-	TRBV11-2	-	TRBJ2-3	CASSLGDGETYTQYF	TGTGCCAGCAGCTTAGGGGACGGGGAAACGTATACGCAGTATTTT
few	TRBV28	TRBD2	TRBJ2-3	CASGGTGTSGGRTITDTQYF	TGTGCCAGCGGGGGCACCGGGACTAGCGGGGGGCGCACTATCACAGATACGCAGTATTTT
-	TRBV5-1	-	TRBJ2-7	CASSFSGYDEQYF	TGCGCCAGCAGCTTTTCCGGGTACGACGAGCAGTACTTC
-	TRBV7-9	-	TRBJ2-1	CASSPKSYNEQFF	TGTGCCAGCAGCCCCAAGAGTTACAATGAGCAGTTCTTC
-	TRBV19	TRBD1	TRBJ1-2	CAVDRGNGYTF	TGTGCTGTGGACAGGGGGAATGGCTACACCTTC
few	TRBV7-2	-	TRBJ1-1	CASSLTQDTEAFF	TGTGCCAGCAGCTTAACACAGGATACTGAAGCTTTCTTT
few	TRBV28	-	TRBJ1-1	CASIMLGEAFF	TGTGCCAGCATTATGCTAGGTGAAGCTTTCTTT
-	TRBV7-2	-	TRBJ2-1	CASSLQGRTYNEQFF	TGTGCCAGCAGCTTACAGGGACGGACTTACAATGAGCAGTTCTTC
-	TRBV12-3/TRBV12-4	-	TRBJ1-5	CASSLVGNQPQHF	TGTGCCAGCAGTTTAGTAGGGAATCAGCCCCAGCATTTT
-	TRBV7-9	TRBD2	TRBJ2-1	CASSGTRGSEQFF	TGTGCCAGCAGCGGGACTAGAGGTAGTGAGCAGTTCTTC
-	TRBV5-4	-	TRBJ1-6	CASSPDYNSPLHF	TGTGCCAGCAGCCCGGATTATAATTCACCCCTCCACTTT
-	TRBV7-8	-	TRBJ2-5	CASRGEGSIKTQYF	TGTGCCAGCAGGGGAGAGGGTAGCATCAAGACCCAGTACTTC
-	TRBV7-9	-	TRBJ1-1	CASLGATEAFF	TGTGCCAGCTTGGGTGCGACTGAAGCTTTCTTT
-	TRBV5-1	-	TRBJ1-1	CASSIQWNTEAFF	TGCGCCAGCTCAATTCAGTGGAACACTGAAGCTTTCTTT
-	TRBV18	TRBD1	TRBJ2-1	CASSTGVSSYNEQFF	TGTGCCAGCTCAACAGGGGTCAGCTCCTACAATGAGCAGTTCTTC
-	TRBV7-2	-	TRBJ2-7	CASSFDREGEQYF	TGTGCCAGCAGCTTCGACAGGGAGGGCGAGCAGTACTTC
-	TRBV2	-	TRBJ2-5	CASMAPGLAKETQYF	TGTGCCAGCATGGCCCCGGGACTCGCGAAAGAGACCCAGTACTTC
-	TRBV18	-	TRBJ2-1	CASSSGTPEQFF	TGTGCCAGCTCGAGCGGGACACCTGAGCAGTTCTTC
-	TRBV7-9	TRBD2	TRBJ2-3	CASSRLAGRYTQYF	TGTGCCAGCAGCAGACTAGCGGGGAGGTATACGCAGTATTTT
-	TRBV6-2/TRBV6-3	-	TRBJ2-7	CASSRGSGPYEQYF	TGTGCCAGCTCTAGGGGGTCTGGGCCCTACGAGCAGTACTTC
-	TRBV6-2/TRBV6-3	-	TRBJ2-4	CASTLGGLGPAKNIQYF	TGTGCCAGCACCCTAGGGGGGTTAGGGCCAGCCAAAAACATTCAGTACTTC
-	TRBV15	-	TRBJ1-2	CATSRDKYGYTF	TGTGCCACCAGCAGGGACAAGTATGGCTACACCTTC
few	TRBV4-2	-	TRBJ1-2	CASSQDRQARHGYTF	TGTGCCAGCAGCCAAGATCGACAGGCGCGACATGGCTACACCTTC
-	TRBV20-1	-	TRBJ2-7	CSAQVSNSYEQYF	TGCAGTGCTCAGGTCTCCAACTCCTACGAGCAGTACTTC
-	TRBV11-2	-	TRBJ2-7	CASSEGRSSYEQYF	TGTGCCAGCAGCGAGGGACGGAGTTCCTACGAGCAGTACTTC
few	TRBV15	-	TRBJ2-3	CATSRGGGFSDTQYF	TGTGCCACCAGCCGAGGTGGGGGGTTTTCAGATACGCAGTATTTT
medium-sized	TRBV30	-	TRBJ1-1	CAWSRDSWTEAFF	TGTGCCTGGAGTAGAGACAGCTGGACTGAAGCTTTCTTT
-	TRBV4-2	-	TRBJ1-3	CASSQDRLNSGNTIYF	TGTGCCAGCAGCCAAGATCGGCTTAACTCTGGAAACACCATATATTTT
-	TRBV5-5	TRBD1	TRBJ1-4	CASSSQRQGLNEKLFF	TGTGCCAGCAGCTCGCAACGACAGGGGCTTAATGAAAAACTGTTTTTT
few	TRBV18	-	TRBJ2-5	CASSPPMGAGETQYF	TGTGCCAGCTCACCACCGATGGGGGCTGGAGAGACCCAGTACTTC
few	TRBV7-2	-	TRBJ2-3	CASSLRGLRTDTQYF	TGTGCCAGCAGCTTACGAGGACTGCGCACAGATACGCAGTATTTT
-	TRBV7-8	-	TRBJ2-2	CASSLYGGELFF	TGTGCCAGCAGCTTATATGGCGGGGAGCTGTTTTTT
-	TRBV6-5	-	TRBJ1-5	CASSYGEGQPQHF	TGTGCCAGCAGTTACGGGGAGGGTCAGCCCCAGCATTTT
-	TRBV7-2	-	TRBJ1-1	CASSIRGVNTEAFF	TGTGCCAGCAGTATCCGCGGGGTCAACACTGAAGCTTTCTTT
few	TRBV2	-	TRBJ2-2	CASSIANTGELFF	TGTGCCAGCAGTATCGCGAACACCGGGGAGCTGTTTTTT
-	TRBV20-1	TRBD1	TRBJ2-7	CSAAPQGASYEQYF	TGCAGTGCTGCCCCGCAGGGGGCGTCCTACGAGCAGTACTTC
medium-sized	TRBV12-3/TRBV12-4	-	TRBJ2-3	CASTYRRDTDTQYF	TGTGCCAGCACCTACCGACGAGACACAGATACGCAGTATTTT
few	TRBV7-2	TRBD2	TRBJ2-1	CASSSKRGGSNEQFF	TGTGCCAGCAGCTCCAAGCGGGGGGGAAGCAATGAGCAGTTCTTC
-	TRBV7-8	TRBD2	TRBJ2-1	CASSWTSGGANEQFF	TGTGCCAGCAGCTGGACTAGCGGGGGGGCCAATGAGCAGTTCTTC